This TCR beta chain was obtained from a study of control samples from healthy donors and cancer patients. Using immunoSEQ multiplex PCR, the repertoire was profiled, and TCRdb retains in-frame clones only, with some absent. The data contain about 180,000 clones, around 90% of them singletons. CDR1 DFQATT and CDR2 SNEGSKA come from the germline V gene (reference sequence). Trimming stripped 4 bases from V and 6 bases from J, with 10 bases between. This CDR3 is built from 11 residues. The specimen sequenced was blood. The clonotype originates from a man aged 25 to 40 in good health. The chain is built from TRBV20-1 and TRBJ2-7; no clear D gene. The CDR3, as DNA: TGCAGTGCTACGACCGTTTCCGAGCAGTACTTC. Translated: CSATTVSEQYF.